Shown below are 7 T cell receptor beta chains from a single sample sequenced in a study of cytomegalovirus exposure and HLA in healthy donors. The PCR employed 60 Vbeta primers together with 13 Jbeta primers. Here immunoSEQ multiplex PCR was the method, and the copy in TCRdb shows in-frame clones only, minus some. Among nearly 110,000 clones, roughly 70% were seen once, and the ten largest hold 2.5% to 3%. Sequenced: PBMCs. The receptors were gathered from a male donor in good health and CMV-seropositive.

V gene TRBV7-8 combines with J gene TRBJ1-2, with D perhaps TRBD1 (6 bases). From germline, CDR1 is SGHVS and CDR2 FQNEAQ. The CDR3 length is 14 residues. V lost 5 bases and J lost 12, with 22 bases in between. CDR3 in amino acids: CASSGNDGGVGNTF. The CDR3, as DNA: TGTGCCAGCAGCGGCAACGATGGGGGCGTAGGGAACACCTTC.

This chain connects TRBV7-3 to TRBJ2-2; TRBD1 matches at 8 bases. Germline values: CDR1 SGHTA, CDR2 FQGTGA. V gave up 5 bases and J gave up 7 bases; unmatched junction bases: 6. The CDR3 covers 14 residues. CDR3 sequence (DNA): TGTGCCAGCAGCCTGGACAGGGCGGACGGGGAGCTGTTTTTT. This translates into CASSLDRADGELFF.

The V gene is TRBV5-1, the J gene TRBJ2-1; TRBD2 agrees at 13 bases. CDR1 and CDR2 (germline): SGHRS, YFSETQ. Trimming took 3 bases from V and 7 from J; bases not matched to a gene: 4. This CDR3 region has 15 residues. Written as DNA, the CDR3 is TGCGCCAGCAGCTGGACTAGCGGGAGCGTAAATGAGCAGTTCTTC. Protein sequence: CASSWTSGSVNEQFF.

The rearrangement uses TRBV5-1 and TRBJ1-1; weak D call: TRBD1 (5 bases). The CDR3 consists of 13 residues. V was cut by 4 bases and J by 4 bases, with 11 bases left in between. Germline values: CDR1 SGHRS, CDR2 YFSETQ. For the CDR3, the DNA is TGCGCCAGCAGCCTGCAGGGAGGCACTGAAGCTTTCTTT. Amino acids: CASSLQGGTEAFF.

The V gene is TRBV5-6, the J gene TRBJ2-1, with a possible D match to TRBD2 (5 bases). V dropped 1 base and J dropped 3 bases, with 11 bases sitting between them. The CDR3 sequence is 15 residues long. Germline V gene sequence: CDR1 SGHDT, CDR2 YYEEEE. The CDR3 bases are TGTGCCAGCAGCTTGTTCTCACTAGTCTACAATGAGCAGTTCTTC. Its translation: CASSLFSLVYNEQFF.

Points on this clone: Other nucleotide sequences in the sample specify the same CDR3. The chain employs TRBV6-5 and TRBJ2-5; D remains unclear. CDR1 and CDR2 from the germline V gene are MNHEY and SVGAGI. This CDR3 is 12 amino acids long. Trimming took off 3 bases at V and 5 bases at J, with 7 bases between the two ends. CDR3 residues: CASSYGPETQYF. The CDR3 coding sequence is TGTGCCAGCAGTTATGGCCCCGAGACCCAGTACTTC.

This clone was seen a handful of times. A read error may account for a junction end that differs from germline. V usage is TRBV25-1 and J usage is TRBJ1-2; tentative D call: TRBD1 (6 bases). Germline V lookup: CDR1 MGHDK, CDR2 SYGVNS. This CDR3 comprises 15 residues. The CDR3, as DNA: TGTGCCAGCAGTGAAGCCGGGACAAGCCAAGGAGGCTACCCCTTC. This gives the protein CASSEAGTSQGGYPF.